Below, 20 T cell receptor beta chains from the same sample are listed, as sequenced in a study of T cells and Merkel cell carcinoma outcomes. Assay used: immunoSEQ multiplex PCR; TCRdb lists only in-frame clones, some missing. The table has 15,000 to 25,000 clones, roughly 80% seen once. Sequences were obtained from tumor tissue from Merkel cell carcinoma. Source of these receptors: a human donor with Merkel cell carcinoma.

This clone came up once. The V call is TRBV5-6, the J call TRBJ1-1; D unclear. CDR3 length equals 14 residues. Germline CDR1 reads SGHDT; CDR2 reads YYEEEE. Between the trimmed V and J ends, which lost 1 base and 0 bases, there was a span of 7 bases. CDR3 amino acids: CASSLKAMNTEAFF. The CDR3 DNA follows: TGTGCCAGCAGCTTGAAGGCAATGAACACTGAAGCTTTCTTT.

J is TRBJ2-5 and V is TRBV10-3; possibly TRBD2 for D (6 bases). The germline CDR1 and CDR2 sequences are ENHRY and SYGVKD. The V and J ends lost 6 bases and 7 bases respectively, with 12 bases between them. The CDR3 is 12 residues long. The CDR3 DNA follows: TGTGCCATCAGCGGTTCGGGAGCGACCCAGTACTTC. It encodes CAISGSGATQYF.

This clone was picked up a small number of times. This rearrangement joins TRBV28 to TRBJ2-5; D possibly matches TRBD1 or TRBD2 (7 bases each). Germline CDR1 and CDR2: MDHEN and SYDVKM. CDR3 length: 13 residues. The V and J ends lost 5 bases and 7 bases respectively, with 14 bases between them. The CDR3 coding sequence is TGTGCCAGCAGTCAGCCAGGGGGGGTGACCCAGTACTTC. Its translation is CASSQPGGVTQYF.

The V call is TRBV20-1, the J call TRBJ2-3; no reliable D call. Germline values: CDR1 DFQATT, CDR2 SNEGSKA (reference sequence). V shed 5 bases and J shed 6 bases, with 9 bases lying between them. The CDR3 covers 11 residues. The CDR3 sequence: CSAYYGDTQYF. CDR3 nucleotide sequence: TGCAGTGCTTACTATGGGGATACGCAGTATTTT.

V is TRBV4-1 and J is TRBJ1-5; a possible D gene is TRBD1 (5 bases). The CDR3 contains 16 residues. V shed 5 bases and J shed 6 bases, with 20 bases lying between them. Germline V lookup: CDR1 MGHRA, CDR2 YSYEKL. CDR3 DNA sequence: TGCGCCAGCAGCGAGACAGTCACTCGGTGGGGTCAGCCCCAGCATTTT. It encodes CASSETVTRWGQPQHF.

Only one count was recorded for this clone. This chain uses TRBV13 with TRBJ1-2, with D possibly TRBD1 on 6 matching bases. CDR1 is PRHDT, CDR2 FYEKMQ, per germline (reference sequence). This CDR3 contains 13 residues. V shed 7 bases and J shed 8 bases, with 17 bases lying between them. In DNA form, the CDR3 reads TGTGCCAGCACTAGGGGGGCCGTCCGGGGCTACACCTTC. It encodes CASTRGAVRGYTF.

The rearrangement uses TRBV6-5 and TRBJ2-5, with D maybe TRBD1 (6 bases). Germline lookup yields CDR1 MNHEY and CDR2 SVGAGI. The CDR3 covers 15 residues. Trimming left V 2 bases short and J 2 bases short, with 12 bases between. The CDR3 protein is CASSYVGTSQETQYF. In DNA, the CDR3 is TGTGCCAGCAGTTACGTGGGGACATCACAAGAGACCCAGTACTTC.

The sample holds one count of this clone. The rearrangement uses TRBV4-1 and TRBJ1-4; 7 nucleotides agree with TRBD1. CDR3 length equals 15 residues. Germline loops: CDR1 MGHRA, CDR2 YSYEKL. After removal of 3 bases from V and 14 bases from J, the junction contained 15 bases not matched to a gene. The CDR3 nucleotides read TGCGCCAGCAGCCAGCACCGGGGACAGCCAGCGTTCCTGTTTTTT. Encoded protein: CASSQHRGQPAFLFF.

The chain is built from TRBV30 and TRBJ1-1; the match to TRBD1 covers 10 bases. The V and J ends lost 3 bases and 9 bases, in that order; junction bases with no gene match: 10. Germline V gives CDR1 GTSNPN, CDR2 SVGIG (reference sequence). The CDR3 consists of 14 residues. Written as DNA, the CDR3 is TGTGCCTGGAGAGCCCGGGACAGGGGCCCTCAAGCTTTCTTT. Its protein is CAWRARDRGPQAFF.

J is TRBJ1-4 and V is TRBV7-8, with D hard to call. V lost 1 base to trimming and J lost 8 bases, with 14 bases between them. The CDR3 loop spans 15 amino acids. Germline lookup yields CDR1 SGHVS and CDR2 FQNEAQ. CDR3 amino acids: CASSLVLGTGEKLFF. The CDR3 DNA follows: TGTGCCAGCAGCTTAGTTCTGGGAACCGGGGAAAAACTGTTTTTT. Full variable domain (rest looked up from reference TRBV7-8 and TRBJ1-4): GAGVSQSPRYKVAKRGQDVALRCDPISGHVSLFWYQQALGQGPEFLTYFQNEAQLDKSGLPSDRFFAERPEGSVSTLKIQRTQQEDSAVYLCASSLVLGTGEKLFFGSGTQLSVL.

This clone was found once. The chain has TRBV28 and TRBJ1-2; D is perhaps TRBD1 (5 bases). The germline V gene has CDR1 MDHEN and CDR2 SYDVKM. The CDR3 consists of 13 residues. The V and J ends lost 4 bases and 4 bases respectively, with 10 bases between them. The CDR3 is CASSYRIPYGYTF. As DNA, the CDR3 is TGTGCCAGCAGTTACAGGATACCCTATGGCTACACCTTC.

The chain recombines TRBV7-9 with TRBJ2-1, with TRBD1 identical over 8 bases. The CDR3 extends over 16 amino acids. V dropped 3 bases and J dropped 7; count of bases not matched to a gene: 11. Looked up from germline, CDR1 is SEHNR and CDR2 is FQNEAQ (reference sequence). Written as DNA, the CDR3 is TGTGCCAGCAGCTTCTGGACAGGGTCCGTGGTGAATGAGCAGTTCTTC. Amino acids: CASSFWTGSVVNEQFF.

The J gene is TRBJ2-5, the V gene TRBV6-1; D remains ambiguous. In germline, CDR1 is MNHNS, CDR2 SASEGT. V lost 4 bases to trimming and J lost 4 bases, with 13 bases between them. CDR3 size: 14 residues. This CDR3 is CASSVGSGTETQYF. CDR3 sequence (DNA): TGTGCCAGCAGTGTGGGGTCCGGCACAGAGACCCAGTACTTC.

V is TRBV2 and J is TRBJ2-4, with D perhaps TRBD1 (6 bases). The CDR3 spans 16 residues. V was pared by 6 bases and J by 2 bases, with 17 bases between. Germline V gene sequence: CDR1 SNHLY, CDR2 FYNNEI. The CDR3 loop is CASREPTGYSKNIQYF. The CDR3 bases are TGTGCCAGCAGAGAACCTACAGGGTATTCCAAAAACATTCAGTACTTC.

The rearrangement links TRBV28 to TRBJ1-5; TRBD1 agrees at 8 bases. The CDR3 has 17 residues. The germline V gene encodes CDR1 MDHEN and CDR2 SYDVKM. V was pared by 3 bases and J by 5 bases, with 12 bases of the junction left unmatched. CDR3 DNA sequence: TGTGCCAGCAGTTTTTTGGCGGACAGGGTCTCCTATCAGCCCCAGCATTTT. Its protein is CASSFLADRVSYQPQHF.

The genes are TRBV5-4 and TRBJ2-5; TRBD2 is a possible D gene (6 bases). V was pared by 0 bases and J by 1 base, with 7 bases between. The germline gives CDR1 SGHNT, CDR2 YYREEE (reference sequence). CDR3 size: 14 residues. CDR3 protein: CASSLEGLQETQYF. The CDR3 nucleotides read TGTGCCAGCAGCTTGGAGGGACTCCAAGAGACCCAGTACTTC.

This chain joins TRBV18 and TRBJ1-1; D ambiguous. The CDR3 has 13 residues. Deletions cut 2 bases from V and 0 bases from J, with 4 bases between. Germline values: CDR1 KGHSH, CDR2 LQKENI. Here the CDR3 DNA reads TGTGCCAGCTCACCAGACATGAACACTGAAGCTTTCTTT. As protein: CASSPDMNTEAFF.

The gene calls are TRBV11-2 and TRBJ1-1; D perhaps matches TRBD1 (6 bases). Germline CDR1 is SGHAT and CDR2 is FQNNGV. The CDR3 spans 15 residues. With 3 bases removed from V and 10 bases from J, the gap between germline ends came to 21 bases. The CDR3: CASSFSLGLRGGAFF. The CDR3 DNA reads as TGTGCCAGCAGCTTTTCGCTAGGCCTGAGGGGGGGAGCTTTCTTT.

The chain has TRBV10-3 and TRBJ2-6, with a weak D call TRBD2 (5 bases). The germline V and J ends were trimmed by 2 bases and 2 bases, with 7 bases remaining between them. The CDR3 spans 15 residues. The germline CDR1 and CDR2 sequences are ENHRY and SYGVKD. Here the CDR3 DNA reads TGTGCCATCAGTGAGGAGGGAACTGGGGCCAACGTCCTGACTTTC. It is translated as CAISEEGTGANVLTF.

The V and J genes are TRBV30 and TRBJ2-1, with TRBD1 as a possible D gene (6 bases). CDR1 is GTSNPN and CDR2 is SVGIG in the germline V gene (reference sequence). This CDR3 has 15 residues. V lost 2 bases to trimming and J lost 1 base, with 12 bases between them. CDR3 sequence reads: CAWSYGTGSYNEQFF. In DNA form, the CDR3 reads TGTGCCTGGAGTTACGGAACAGGGTCCTACAATGAGCAGTTCTTC.